The 9 T cell receptor beta chains given below trace back to one sample, sequenced in a study of regulatory T cells in long-lasting Graves disease. iRepertoire HTBI primers and Arm-PCR of CDR3 regions built TCR beta libraries. One entry per CDR3 protein results from TCRdb running MiXCR on the multiplex PCR reads. The profile shows 510,000 or so distinct CDR3 sequences, 9.5% to 15% of them singletons. Noted time point: newly diagnosed GD, antithyroid drugs for less than 3 months. PBMCs provided the RNA from which the TCR library was made. The data were also submitted as part of a second study, on T cells in Graves' hyperthyroidism and ophthalmopathy.

The specimen comprised peripheral blood mononuclear cells (PBMCs), sampled at new diagnosis, from a patient treated with antithyroid drugs. These TCRs come from a woman aged 25 to 39 with Graves disease.

This clonotype was seen repeatedly, ten times or more. The chain joins TRBV28 to TRBJ2-7; TRBD1 aligns across 10 bases. Germline V gene lookup returns CDR1 MDHEN and CDR2 SYDVKM. J gave up 3 bases and V 7 bases, and 9 bases lay outside the gene matches. The CDR3 runs to 15 residues. The chain's CDR3 is CASKRTGTGVYEQYF. CDR3 in DNA: TGTGCCAGCAAAAGAACCGGGACAGGGGTCTACGAGCAGTACTTC.

Ten or more counts support this clonotype. The chain couples TRBV28 to TRBJ1-1, with D unclear. The germline V gene encodes CDR1 MDHEN and CDR2 SYDVKM. The V gene lost 7 bases and the J gene lost 10 bases, with 16 bases spanning the gap. This CDR3 has 12 residues. This CDR3 is CASKDSGNGAFF. The CDR3 DNA reads as TGTGCCAGCAAGGACTCGGGAAACGGAGCTTTCTTT.

This rearrangement joins TRBV7-2 to TRBJ2-3; 11 bases match TRBD2. J was trimmed by 7 bases and V by 3 bases; bases with no gene match: 6. The CDR3 runs to 15 residues. Germline V gene lookup returns CDR1 SGHTA and CDR2 FQGNSA. The CDR3 loop is CASSLTSGIGYTQYF. The CDR3 DNA reads as TGTGCCAGCAGCTTGACTAGCGGGATCGGGTATACGCAGTATTTT.

V usage is TRBV24-1 and J usage is TRBJ2-1, with 9 bases fitting TRBD2. CDR1 is KGHDR, CDR2 SFDVKD, per germline. The CDR3 is 19 amino acids. Trimming removed 4 bases from V and 4 bases from J; junction bases left unmatched: 16. The CDR3 sequence: CATSDLEATSGVRYNEQFF. The CDR3 region has the DNA TGTGCCACCAGTGACTTGGAGGCGACTAGCGGAGTCAGATACAATGAGCAGTTCTTC.

This clonotype was observed a single time. One base away lies a much larger clone, so this may be a sequencing read error. V usage is TRBV6-5 and J usage is TRBJ2-5; D gene ambiguous. CDR3 length equals 14 residues. CDR1 is MNHEY, CDR2 SVGAGI, per germline. CDR3 loop: CACSLPQIQETQYF. The CDR3 DNA is TGTGCCTGCAGTCTCCCACAGATTCAAGAGACCCAGTACTTC.

V usage is TRBV6-2 or TRBV6-3 and J usage is TRBJ2-7, with 9 bases that match TRBD2. J gave up 3 bases and V 5 bases, and 5 bases lay outside the gene matches. CDR1 and CDR2 from the germline V gene are MNHEY and SVGEGT. This CDR3 spans 14 amino acids. CDR3 protein: CASSEGLAIYEQYF. CDR3 bases: TGTGCCAGCAGTGAAGGACTAGCGATCTACGAGCAGTACTTC.

A single count supports this clonotype. V usage is TRBV7-9 and J usage is TRBJ1-5; 8 nucleotides line up with TRBD1. The ends lost 6 bases at V and 9 bases at J; junction bases unmatched: 10. This CDR3 has 14 residues. Germline assignment: CDR1 SEHNR and CDR2 FQNEAQ (reference sequence). CDR3: CASRLTGVYRPQHF. CDR3 in DNA: TGTGCCAGCAGGTTGACAGGGGTTTATCGGCCCCAGCATTTT.

This clonotype was picked up many times. The chain recombines TRBV10-3 with TRBJ1-5; 7 nucleotides align to TRBD1. The CDR3 is made up of 15 amino acids. The V gene's germline CDR1 is ENHRY and CDR2 SYGVKD. V lost 2 bases, J lost 4 bases, and 5 bases stayed unmatched. The CDR3 region is CAISEPGTVNQPQHF. The CDR3 nucleotides are TGTGCCATCAGTGAGCCCGGGACAGTTAATCAGCCCCAGCATTTT.

This clonotype was detected ten times or more. The CDR3 is CASSPTRGPSYEQYF. DNA of the CDR3: TGTGCCAGCTCACCAACGAGGGGTCCATCCTACGAGCAGTACTTC. The rearrangement links TRBV18 to TRBJ2-7, with D perhaps given as TRBD1 or TRBD2 (5 bases each). V was trimmed by 2 bases and J by 1 base, leaving 12 bases between them. CDR3 length equals 15 residues. Germline values: CDR1 KGHSH, CDR2 LQKENI. The full variable domain, completed using reference TRBV18 and TRBJ2-7, is NAGVMQNPRHLVRRRGQEARLRCSPMKGHSHVYWYRQLPEEGLKFMVYLQKENIIDESGMPKERFSAEFPKEGPSILRIQQVVRGDSAAYFCASSPTRGPSYEQYFGPGTRLTVT.